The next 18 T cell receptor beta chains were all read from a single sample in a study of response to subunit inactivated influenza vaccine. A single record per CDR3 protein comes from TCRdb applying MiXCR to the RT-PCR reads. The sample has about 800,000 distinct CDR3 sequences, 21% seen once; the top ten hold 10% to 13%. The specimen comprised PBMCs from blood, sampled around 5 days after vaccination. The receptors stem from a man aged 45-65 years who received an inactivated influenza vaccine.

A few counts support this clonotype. CDR3 bases: TGTGCCAGCAGTGCGCAGGGAAACTATGGCTACACCTTC. This codes for CASSAQGNYGYTF. The chain joins TRBV12-3 or TRBV12-4 to TRBJ1-2; TRBD1 is a possible D gene (5 bases). Between the trimmed V and J ends, which lost 5 bases and 2 bases, there was a span of 9 bases. CDR3 size: 13 residues.

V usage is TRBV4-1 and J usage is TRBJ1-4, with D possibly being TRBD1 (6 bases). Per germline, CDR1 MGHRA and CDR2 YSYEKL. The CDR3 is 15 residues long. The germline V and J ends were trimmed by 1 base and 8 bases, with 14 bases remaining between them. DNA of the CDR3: TGCGCCAGCAGCCAAGTGTGGCAGGGGAGGGAAAAACTGTTTTTT. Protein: CASSQVWQGREKLFF.

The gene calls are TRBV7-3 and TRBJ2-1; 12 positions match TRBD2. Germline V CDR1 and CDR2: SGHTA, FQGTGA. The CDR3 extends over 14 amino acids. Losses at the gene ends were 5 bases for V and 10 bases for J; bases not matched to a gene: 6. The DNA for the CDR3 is TGTGCCAGCAGCGTGACCGGGACTAGCGGGGAGCAGTTCTTC. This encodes CASSVTGTSGEQFF.

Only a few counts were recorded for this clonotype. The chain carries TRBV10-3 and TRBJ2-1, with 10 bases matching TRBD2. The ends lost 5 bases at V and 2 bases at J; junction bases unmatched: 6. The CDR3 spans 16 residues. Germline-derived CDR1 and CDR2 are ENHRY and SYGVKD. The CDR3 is CAISPTLAGTYNEQFF. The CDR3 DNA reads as TGTGCCATCAGTCCCACACTAGCGGGGACCTACAATGAGCAGTTCTTC.

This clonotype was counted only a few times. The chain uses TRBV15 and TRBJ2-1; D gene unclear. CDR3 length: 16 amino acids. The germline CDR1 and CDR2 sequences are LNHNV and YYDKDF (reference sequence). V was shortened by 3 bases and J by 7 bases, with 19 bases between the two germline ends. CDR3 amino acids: CATSSWVGGGKNEQFF. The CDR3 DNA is TGTGCCACCAGCAGTTGGGTCGGCGGTGGTAAGAATGAGCAGTTCTTC.

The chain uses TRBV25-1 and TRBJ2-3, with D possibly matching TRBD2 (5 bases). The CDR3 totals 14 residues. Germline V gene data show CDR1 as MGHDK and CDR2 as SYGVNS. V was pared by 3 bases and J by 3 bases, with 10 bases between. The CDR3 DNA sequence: TGTGCCAGCAGTGAGGAGGACGCTACAGATACGCAGTATTTT. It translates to CASSEEDATDTQYF.

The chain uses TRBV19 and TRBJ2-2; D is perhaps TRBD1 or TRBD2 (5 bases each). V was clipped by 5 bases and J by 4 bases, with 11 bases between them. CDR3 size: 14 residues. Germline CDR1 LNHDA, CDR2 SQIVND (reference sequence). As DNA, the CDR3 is TGTGCCAGTAGTCTGGGGGTCTCCACCGGGGAGCTGTTTTTT. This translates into CASSLGVSTGELFF.

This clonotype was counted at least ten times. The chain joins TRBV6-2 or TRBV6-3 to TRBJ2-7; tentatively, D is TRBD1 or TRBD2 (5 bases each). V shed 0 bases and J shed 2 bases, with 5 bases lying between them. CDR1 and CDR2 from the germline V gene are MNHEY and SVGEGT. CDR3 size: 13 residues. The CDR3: CASSYSGPYEQYF. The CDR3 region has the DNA TGTGCCAGCAGTTACTCGGGACCCTACGAGCAGTACTTC.

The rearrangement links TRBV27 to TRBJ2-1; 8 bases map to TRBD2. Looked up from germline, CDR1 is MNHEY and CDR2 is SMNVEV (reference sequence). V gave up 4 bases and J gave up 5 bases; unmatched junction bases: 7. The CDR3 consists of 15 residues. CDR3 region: CASSYGRGANNEQFF. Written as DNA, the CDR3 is TGTGCCAGCAGTTATGGGCGGGGGGCTAACAATGAGCAGTTCTTC.

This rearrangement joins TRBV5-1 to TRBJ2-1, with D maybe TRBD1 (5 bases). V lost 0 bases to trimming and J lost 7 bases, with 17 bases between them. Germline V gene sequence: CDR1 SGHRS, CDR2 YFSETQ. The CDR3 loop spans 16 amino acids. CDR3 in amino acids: CASSLGSAGKSNEQFF. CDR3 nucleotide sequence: TGCGCCAGCAGCTTGGGCTCGGCAGGGAAATCGAATGAGCAGTTCTTC.

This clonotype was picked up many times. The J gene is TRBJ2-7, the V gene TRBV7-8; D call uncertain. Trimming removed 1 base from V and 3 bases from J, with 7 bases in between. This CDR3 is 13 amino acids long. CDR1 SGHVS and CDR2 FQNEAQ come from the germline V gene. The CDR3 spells CASSLVSIYEQYF. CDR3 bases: TGTGCCAGCAGCTTAGTCTCTATCTACGAGCAGTACTTC.

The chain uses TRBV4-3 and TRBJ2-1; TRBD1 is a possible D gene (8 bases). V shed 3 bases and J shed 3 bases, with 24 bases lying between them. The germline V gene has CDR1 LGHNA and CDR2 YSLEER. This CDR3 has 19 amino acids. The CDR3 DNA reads TGCGCCAGCAGCCAGGACCAGACAGGGGCGGGAGTTTTCTACAATGAGCAGTTCTTC. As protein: CASSQDQTGAGVFYNEQFF.

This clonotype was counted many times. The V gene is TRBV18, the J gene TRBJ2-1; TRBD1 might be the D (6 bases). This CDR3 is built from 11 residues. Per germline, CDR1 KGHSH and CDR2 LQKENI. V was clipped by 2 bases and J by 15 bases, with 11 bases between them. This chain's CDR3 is CASSPGTNGFF. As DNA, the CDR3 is TGTGCCAGCTCACCAGGGACAAATGGGTTCTTC.

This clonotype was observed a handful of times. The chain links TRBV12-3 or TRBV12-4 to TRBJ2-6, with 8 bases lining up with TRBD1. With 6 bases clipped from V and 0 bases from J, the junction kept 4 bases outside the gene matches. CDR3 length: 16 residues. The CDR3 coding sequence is TGTGCCAGCAGGCCCGGGACAGGCTCTGGGGCCAACGTCCTGACTTTC. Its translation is CASRPGTGSGANVLTF.

The CDR3 is CASSKNRGAEMGTQYF. As DNA, the CDR3 is TGTGCCAGCAGCAAGAACAGGGGGGCGGAGATGGGTACGCAGTATTTT. J is TRBJ2-3 and V is TRBV6-1, with 8 bases fitting TRBD1. CDR3 length equals 16 residues. In germline, CDR1 is MNHNS, CDR2 SASEGT. Trimming took 6 bases from V and 8 from J; bases not matched to a gene: 16.

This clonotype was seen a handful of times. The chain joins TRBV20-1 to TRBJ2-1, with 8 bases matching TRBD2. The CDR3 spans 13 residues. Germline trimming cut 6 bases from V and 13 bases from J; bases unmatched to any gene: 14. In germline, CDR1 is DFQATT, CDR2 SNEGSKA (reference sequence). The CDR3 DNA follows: TGCAGTGCAACCGGGACTAGACCCGCCATCCAGTTCTTC. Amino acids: CSATGTRPAIQFF.

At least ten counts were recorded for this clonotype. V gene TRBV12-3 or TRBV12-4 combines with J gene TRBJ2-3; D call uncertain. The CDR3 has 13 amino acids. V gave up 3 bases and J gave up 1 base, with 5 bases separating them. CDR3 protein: CASSFFGTDTQYF. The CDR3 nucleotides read TGTGCCAGCAGTTTCTTTGGCACAGATACGCAGTATTTT.

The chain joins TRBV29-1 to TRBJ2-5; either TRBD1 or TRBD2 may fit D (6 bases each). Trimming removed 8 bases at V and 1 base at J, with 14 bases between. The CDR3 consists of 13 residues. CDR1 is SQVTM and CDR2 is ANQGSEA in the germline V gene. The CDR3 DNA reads TGCAGCTATGCCAGGGGACTCCAAGAGACCCAGTACTTC. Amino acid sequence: CSYARGLQETQYF.